The 5 T cell receptor beta chains below all came from one sample that was sequenced in a study of blood T cell repertoires in COVID-19. Sequenced by immunoSEQ multiplex PCR; TCRdb stores in-frame clones only, minus some. The table has about 300,000 clones, around nine tenths seen once. The sample was PBMCs or T cells enriched from blood (not recorded which). The source is a man aged 55 to 70 who had recovered from COVID-19.

Here the CDR3 reads CASRGAPVYEQYF. The CDR3 DNA follows: TGTGCCAGCAGGGGGGCGCCAGTATACGAGCAGTACTTC. The rearrangement links TRBV6-5 to TRBJ2-7, with D possibly being TRBD1 (6 bases). Germline V gene sequence: CDR1 MNHEY, CDR2 SVGAGI. Trimming left V 6 bases short and J 4 bases short, with 13 bases between. This CDR3 spans 13 amino acids.

The chain combines TRBV29-1 with TRBJ2-5; D is perhaps TRBD1 (5 bases). The V gene lost 6 bases and the J gene lost 1 base, with 15 bases spanning the gap. The CDR3 length is 14 residues. From germline, CDR1 is SQVTM and CDR2 ANQGSEA. CDR3 loop: CSVKDTALQETQYF. The CDR3 coding sequence is TGCAGCGTGAAGGACACAGCCCTCCAAGAGACCCAGTACTTC.

The chain uses TRBV5-1 and TRBJ2-3, with 12 bases identical to TRBD2. V gave up 0 bases and J gave up 4 bases; unmatched junction bases: 3. The CDR3 totals 16 residues. Germline CDR1 and CDR2: SGHRS and YFSETQ. CDR3 in DNA: TGCGCCAGCAGCTTGGAAGGGACTAGCGGGCCAGATACGCAGTATTTT. It is translated as CASSLEGTSGPDTQYF.

The rearrangement joins TRBV5-1 to TRBJ1-2, with a weak D call TRBD1 (5 bases). Germline V gene sequence: CDR1 SGHRS, CDR2 YFSETQ. Trimming took off 0 bases at V and 6 bases at J, with 15 bases between the two ends. CDR3 size: 15 residues. CDR3 coding DNA: TGCGCCAGCAGCTTGGGTTCAGGGATCATCGATGGCTACACCTTC. This codes for CASSLGSGIIDGYTF. Using reference TRBV5-1 and TRBJ1-2 for the parts outside the CDR3, the full variable domain is KAGVTQTPRYLIKTRGQQVTLSCSPISGHRSVSWYQQTPGQGLQFLFEYFSETQRNKGNFPGRFSGRQFSNSRSEMNVSTLELGDSALYLCASSLGSGIIDGYTFGSGTRLTVV.

The rearrangement links TRBV5-1 to TRBJ2-1, with 12 bases aligning to TRBD1. The J segment lost 9 bases and the V segment lost 2 bases, leaving 9 bases of the junction unmatched. From germline, CDR1 is SGHRS and CDR2 YFSETQ. The CDR3 spans 16 residues. The CDR3 here is CASSFLWDRGRVEQFF. CDR3 coding DNA: TGCGCCAGCAGCTTCCTATGGGACAGGGGGCGAGTTGAGCAGTTCTTC.